The TCR beta chain described here comes from a study of regulatory T cells. Study-wide results and limits: Hydrophobic residues at CDR3 positions 6 and 7 were enriched in conventional CD4+ T cells of CD3G-deficient patients.

V lost 4 bases and J 1 base, leaving 17 bases between the germline ends. This CDR3 comprises 18 residues. Germline lookup yields CDR1 LNHDA and CDR2 SQIVND (reference sequence). On this clone itself: No antigen is known for it.

Amplification used 52 TRBV primers and 13 TRBJ primers. Clones were read by immunoSEQ multiplex PCR, and TCRdb kept only the in-frame ones, dropping some. The profile shows about 35,000 clones, about 91% of them singletons. V and J are TRBV19 and TRBJ2-6; D gene uncertain. The receptor was isolated from a person aged 18 to 30 with CD3G deficiency. Sequenced material: conventional CD4+ T cells sorted from blood. CDR3 nucleotides: TGTGCCAGTAGTAAAATCTTGATTTCGGAGTCTGGGGCCAACGTCCTGACTTTC. It is translated as CASSKILISESGANVLTF.